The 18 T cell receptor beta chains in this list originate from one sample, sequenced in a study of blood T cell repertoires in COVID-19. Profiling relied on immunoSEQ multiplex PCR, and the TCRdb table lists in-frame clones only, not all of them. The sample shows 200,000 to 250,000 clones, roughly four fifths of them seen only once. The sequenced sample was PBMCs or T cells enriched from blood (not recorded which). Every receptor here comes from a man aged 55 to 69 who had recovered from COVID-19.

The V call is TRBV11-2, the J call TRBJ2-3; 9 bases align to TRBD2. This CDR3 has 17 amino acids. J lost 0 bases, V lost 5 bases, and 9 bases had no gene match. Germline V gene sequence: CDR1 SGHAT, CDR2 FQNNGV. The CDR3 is CASSVGLARASTDTQYF. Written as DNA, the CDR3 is TGTGCCAGCAGCGTCGGACTAGCGCGTGCTAGCACAGATACGCAGTATTTT. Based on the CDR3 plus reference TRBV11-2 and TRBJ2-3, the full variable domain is EAGVAQSPRYKIIEKRQSVAFWCNPISGHATLYWYQQILGQGPKLLIQFQNNGVVDDSQLPKDRFSAERLKGVDSTLKIQPAKLEDSAVYLCASSVGLARASTDTQYFGPGTRLTVL.

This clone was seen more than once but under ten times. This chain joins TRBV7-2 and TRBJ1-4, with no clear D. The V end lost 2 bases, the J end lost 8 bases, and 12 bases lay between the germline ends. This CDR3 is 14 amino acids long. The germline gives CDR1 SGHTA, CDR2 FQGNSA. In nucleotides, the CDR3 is TGTGCCAGCAGCTTACTAGGGCGCGGGGAAAAACTGTTTTTT. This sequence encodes CASSLLGRGEKLFF.

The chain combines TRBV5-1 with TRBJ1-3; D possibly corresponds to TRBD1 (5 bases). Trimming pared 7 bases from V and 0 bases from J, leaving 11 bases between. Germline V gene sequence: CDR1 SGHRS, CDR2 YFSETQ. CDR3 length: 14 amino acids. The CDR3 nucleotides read TGCGCCAGCCGGGACGGGAGCTCTGGAAACACCATATATTTT. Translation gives CASRDGSSGNTIYF.

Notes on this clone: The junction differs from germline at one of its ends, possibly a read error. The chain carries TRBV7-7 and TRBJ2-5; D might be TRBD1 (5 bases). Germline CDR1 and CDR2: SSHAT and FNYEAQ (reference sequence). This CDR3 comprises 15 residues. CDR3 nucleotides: TGTGCTAGCAGCTCATCCCCAGACAGTGAAGAGACCCAGTACTTC. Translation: CASSSSPDSEETQYF.

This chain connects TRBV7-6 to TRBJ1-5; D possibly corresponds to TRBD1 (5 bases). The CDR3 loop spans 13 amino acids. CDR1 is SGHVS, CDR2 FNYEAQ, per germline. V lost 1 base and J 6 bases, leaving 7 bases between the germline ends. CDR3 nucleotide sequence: TGTGCCAGCAGCTTAGTTCAGGGTCAGCCCCAGCATTTT. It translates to CASSLVQGQPQHF.

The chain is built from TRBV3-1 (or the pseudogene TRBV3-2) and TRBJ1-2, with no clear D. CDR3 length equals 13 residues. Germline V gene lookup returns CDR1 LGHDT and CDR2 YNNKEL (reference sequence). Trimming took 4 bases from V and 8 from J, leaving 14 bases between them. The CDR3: CASSPGRRGGYTF. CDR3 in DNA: TGTGCCAGCAGCCCCGGCCGGCGGGGAGGCTACACCTTC.

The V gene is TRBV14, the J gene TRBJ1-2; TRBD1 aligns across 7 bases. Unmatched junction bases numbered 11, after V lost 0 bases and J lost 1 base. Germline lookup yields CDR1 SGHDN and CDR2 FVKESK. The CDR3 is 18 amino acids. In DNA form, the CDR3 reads TGTGCCAGCAGCCAAGATGAATTTTTATGGGACAGTAACTATGGCTACACCTTC. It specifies CASSQDEFLWDSNYGYTF.

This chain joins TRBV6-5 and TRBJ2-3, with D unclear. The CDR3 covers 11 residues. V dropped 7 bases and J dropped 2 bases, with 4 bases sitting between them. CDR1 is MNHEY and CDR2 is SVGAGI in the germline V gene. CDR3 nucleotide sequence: TGTGCCAGCACCTTCACAGATACGCAGTATTTT. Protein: CASTFTDTQYF.

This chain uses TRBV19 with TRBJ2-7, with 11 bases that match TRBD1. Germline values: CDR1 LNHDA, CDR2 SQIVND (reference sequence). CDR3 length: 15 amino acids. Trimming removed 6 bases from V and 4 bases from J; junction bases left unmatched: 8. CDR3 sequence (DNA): TGTGCCAGTAGCCCGAGGACAGGGGGCCGTTACGAGCAGTACTTC. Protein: CASSPRTGGRYEQYF.

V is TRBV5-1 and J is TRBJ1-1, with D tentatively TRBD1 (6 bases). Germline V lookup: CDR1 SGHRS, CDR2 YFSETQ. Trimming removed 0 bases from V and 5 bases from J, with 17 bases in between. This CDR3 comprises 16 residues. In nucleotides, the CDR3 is TGCGCCAGCAGCTTGGTGGGGAGCTTTAGGGGGACTGAAGCTTTCTTT. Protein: CASSLVGSFRGTEAFF.

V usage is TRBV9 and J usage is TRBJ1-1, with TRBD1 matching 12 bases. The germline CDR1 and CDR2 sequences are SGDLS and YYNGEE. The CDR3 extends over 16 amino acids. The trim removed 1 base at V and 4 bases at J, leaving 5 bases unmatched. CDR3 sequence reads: CASSVLGQGAGTEAFF. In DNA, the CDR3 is TGTGCCAGCAGCGTATTGGGACAGGGGGCGGGCACTGAAGCTTTCTTT.

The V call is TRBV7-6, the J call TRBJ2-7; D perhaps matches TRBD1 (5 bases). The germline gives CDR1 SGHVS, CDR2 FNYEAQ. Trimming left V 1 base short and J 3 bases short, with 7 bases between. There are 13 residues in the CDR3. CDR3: CASSLGQNYEQYF. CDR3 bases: TGTGCCAGCAGCTTAGGACAGAACTACGAGCAGTACTTC.

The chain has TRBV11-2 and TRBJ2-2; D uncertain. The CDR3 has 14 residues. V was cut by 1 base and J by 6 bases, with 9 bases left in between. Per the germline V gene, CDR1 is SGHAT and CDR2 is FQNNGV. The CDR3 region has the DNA TGTGCCAGCAGCTTAGGGTTAGCAGCCGGGGAGCTGTTTTTT. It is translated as CASSLGLAAGELFF.

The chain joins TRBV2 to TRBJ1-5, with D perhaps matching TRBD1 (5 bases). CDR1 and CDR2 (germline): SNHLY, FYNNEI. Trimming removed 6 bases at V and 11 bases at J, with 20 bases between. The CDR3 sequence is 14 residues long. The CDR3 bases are TGTGCCAGCAGCAGAGGTTCCGGGACTGGTTCCCAGCATTTT. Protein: CASSRGSGTGSQHF.

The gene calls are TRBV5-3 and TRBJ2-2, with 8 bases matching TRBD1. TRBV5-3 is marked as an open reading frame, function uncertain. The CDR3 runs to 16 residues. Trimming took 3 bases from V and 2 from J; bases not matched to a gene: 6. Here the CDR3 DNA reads TGTGCCAGAAGCTGCGGACAGGGAAGAAACACCGGGGAGCTGTTTTTT. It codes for CARSCGQGRNTGELFF.

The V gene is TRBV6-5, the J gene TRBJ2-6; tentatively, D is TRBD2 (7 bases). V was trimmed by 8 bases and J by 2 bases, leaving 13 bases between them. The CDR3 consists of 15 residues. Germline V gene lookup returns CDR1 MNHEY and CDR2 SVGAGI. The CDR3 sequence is CASSGEGAGANVLTF. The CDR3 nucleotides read TGTGCCAGCTCCGGGGAGGGGGCTGGGGCCAACGTCCTGACTTTC.

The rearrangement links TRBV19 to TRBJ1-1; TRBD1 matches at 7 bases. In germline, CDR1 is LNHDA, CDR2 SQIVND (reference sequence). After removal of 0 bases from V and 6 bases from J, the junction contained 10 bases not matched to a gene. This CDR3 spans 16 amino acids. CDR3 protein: CASSIDIETGRPEAFF. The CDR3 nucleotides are TGTGCCAGTAGTATAGATATCGAGACAGGGAGGCCTGAAGCTTTCTTT.

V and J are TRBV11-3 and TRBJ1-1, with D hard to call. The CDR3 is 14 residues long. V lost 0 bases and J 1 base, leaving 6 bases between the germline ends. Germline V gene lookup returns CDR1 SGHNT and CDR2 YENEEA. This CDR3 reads CASSLEHQNTEAFF. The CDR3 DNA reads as TGTGCCAGCAGCTTAGAACACCAGAACACTGAAGCTTTCTTT.